A single sample is the source of the 20 T cell receptor beta chains below, sequenced in a study of blood T cell repertoires in COVID-19. Clones were sequenced by immunoSEQ multiplex PCR, and TCRdb holds only the in-frame ones, with some missing. The sample includes about 290,000 clones, around four fifths seen only once; the top ten take over 3.5%. The sequenced material came from peripheral blood. These receptors all come from a woman aged 50 to 60 with active or convalescent COVID-19.

The gene calls are TRBV25-1 and TRBJ1-2; D call uncertain. Germline-derived CDR1 and CDR2 are MGHDK and SYGVNS. V lost 3 bases to trimming and J lost 6 bases, with 14 bases between them. The CDR3 covers 14 residues. The CDR3 DNA follows: TGTGCCAGCAGTGAGCTTCGTCCGGCGGATGGCTACACCTTC. This translates into CASSELRPADGYTF.

The CDR3 reads CASSYWLAGVETQYF. DNA for the CDR3: TGTGCCAGCAGTTACTGGCTAGCGGGAGTTGAGACCCAGTACTTC. The V call is TRBV6-5, the J call TRBJ2-5, with 10 bases fitting TRBD2. Per the germline V gene, CDR1 is MNHEY and CDR2 is SVGAGI. Unmatched junction bases numbered 4, after V lost 1 base and J lost 5 bases. The CDR3 has 15 amino acids.

The chain joins TRBV6-5 to TRBJ2-3; 8 nucleotides align to TRBD2. The CDR3 is 15 amino acids. Trimming took 6 bases from V and 4 from J; bases not matched to a gene: 9. From germline, CDR1 is MNHEY and CDR2 SVGAGI. In DNA form, the CDR3 reads TGTGCCAGCAGCCCAGCGGGAGCGGAAGCAGATACGCAGTATTTT. Translating gives CASSPAGAEADTQYF.

This chain links TRBV7-3 with TRBJ2-1; TRBD2 matches at 9 bases. Germline V lookup: CDR1 SGHTA, CDR2 FQGTGA. There are 14 residues in the CDR3. V shed 3 bases and J 7 bases; nucleotides not matched to a gene: 4. CDR3 nucleotide sequence: TGTGCCAGCAGCTTGGCGGGAGGGCCAAATGAGCAGTTCTTC. The encoded protein is CASSLAGGPNEQFF. Supplemented by reference TRBV7-3 and TRBJ2-1, the full variable domain reads GAGVSQTPSNKVTEKGKYVELRCDPISGHTALYWYRQSLGQGPEFLIYFQGTGAADDSGLPNDRFFAVRPEGSVSTLKIQRTERGDSAVYLCASSLAGGPNEQFFGPGTRLTVL.

CDR3 amino acids: CASTKNGGIEAFF. The CDR3 DNA follows: TGTGCCAGCACAAAAAACGGGGGAATTGAAGCTTTCTTT. The rearrangement joins TRBV5-5 to TRBJ1-1; tentatively, D is TRBD1 (5 bases). The CDR3 consists of 13 residues. Trimming took off 6 bases at V and 7 bases at J, with 16 bases between the two ends. Germline CDR1 is SGHKS and CDR2 is YYEKEE (reference sequence).

The chain recombines TRBV7-9 with TRBJ2-4; 9 nucleotides agree with TRBD1. CDR1 and CDR2 (germline): SEHNR, FQNEAQ (reference sequence). The CDR3 spans 13 residues. J lost 10 bases, V lost 3 bases, and 4 bases had no gene match. This chain's CDR3 is CASSFRQGGIQYF. For the CDR3, the DNA is TGTGCCAGCAGCTTTCGACAGGGGGGGATTCAGTACTTC.

J is TRBJ2-7 and V is TRBV4-2, with a possible D match to TRBD2 (6 bases). This CDR3 has 15 amino acids. The germline V gene has CDR1 LGHNA and CDR2 YNFKEQ. V was cut by 4 bases and J by 6 bases, with 19 bases left in between. The CDR3, as DNA: TGTGCCAGCAGCCCCTGGGGCCCTAGCGCCCTCGAGCAGTACTTC. This gives the protein CASSPWGPSALEQYF.

This clone appeared a few times. The chain carries TRBV27 and TRBJ2-3; 7 nucleotides line up with TRBD2. In germline, CDR1 is MNHEY, CDR2 SMNVEV (reference sequence). Trimming removed 1 base from V and 4 bases from J; junction bases left unmatched: 5. The CDR3 spans 15 residues. CDR3 bases: TGTGCCAGCAGTTTATGGGGGGGTTCCCCAGATACGCAGTATTTT. It yields the protein CASSLWGGSPDTQYF.

The genes are TRBV27 and TRBJ2-5; 9 positions agree with TRBD1. Germline V gives CDR1 MNHEY, CDR2 SMNVEV (reference sequence). Germline trimming cut 6 bases from V and 5 bases from J; bases unmatched to any gene: 4. This CDR3 contains 13 residues. The CDR3, as DNA: TGTGCCAGCAGCCCAGGGACAGGGGAGACCCAGTACTTC. It is translated as CASSPGTGETQYF.

The chain recombines TRBV7-8 with TRBJ2-7, with TRBD1 matching over 9 bases. The CDR3 has 14 amino acids. Per the germline V gene, CDR1 is SGHVS and CDR2 is FQNEAQ. With V trimmed by 4 bases and J by 0 bases, 1 base remained unmatched. The CDR3 nucleotides are TGTGCCAGCAGCTGGGGACAGGGCTCCTACGAGCAGTACTTC. Translation: CASSWGQGSYEQYF.

The chain joins TRBV28 to TRBJ1-2; tentative D call: TRBD1 (5 bases). The germline V gene encodes CDR1 MDHEN and CDR2 SYDVKM. V was shortened by 1 base and J by 6 bases, with 9 bases between the two germline ends. The CDR3 is 13 residues long. The CDR3 DNA reads as TGTGCCAGCAGTTTATCAGGGTTGGATGGCTACACCTTC. It translates to CASSLSGLDGYTF.

The chain links TRBV10-3 to TRBJ2-7; 13 nucleotides match TRBD2. The CDR3 is made up of 16 amino acids. Germline CDR1 ENHRY, CDR2 SYGVKD. The trim removed 6 bases at V and 6 bases at J, leaving 11 bases unmatched. The CDR3 region is CAIRTGTSGTGAEQYF. The CDR3 DNA is TGTGCCATCAGAACCGGGACTAGCGGGACGGGGGCCGAGCAGTACTTC.

V usage is TRBV11-2 and J usage is TRBJ2-3; the D gene is possibly TRBD2 (6 bases). The CDR3 contains 16 residues. Trimming pared 0 bases from V and 1 base from J, leaving 11 bases between. Germline V CDR1 and CDR2: SGHAT, FQNNGV. The CDR3 loop reads CASSLDLGEGTDTQYF. DNA of the CDR3: TGTGCCAGCAGCTTAGATCTTGGGGAGGGCACAGATACGCAGTATTTT. The variable domain in full, with the rest retrieved from reference TRBV11-2 and TRBJ2-3, is EAGVAQSPRYKIIEKRQSVAFWCNPISGHATLYWYQQILGQGPKLLIQFQNNGVVDDSQLPKDRFSAERLKGVDSTLKIQPAKLEDSAVYLCASSLDLGEGTDTQYFGPGTRLTVL.

The chain uses TRBV6-5 and TRBJ2-3; the match to TRBD2 covers 7 bases. Germline V CDR1 and CDR2: MNHEY, SVGAGI. This CDR3 has 14 amino acids. The trim removed 2 bases at V and 4 bases at J, leaving 3 bases unmatched. The CDR3 DNA reads as TGTGCCAGCAGTTACAGCGGGAATGCAGATACGCAGTATTTT. This sequence encodes CASSYSGNADTQYF.

The chain joins TRBV7-9 to TRBJ2-1; 11 nucleotides agree with TRBD2. The germline V gene has CDR1 SEHNR and CDR2 FQNEAQ (reference sequence). This CDR3 has 17 amino acids. The V segment lost 1 base and the J segment 4 bases; nucleotides outside the gene matches: 6. In nucleotides, the CDR3 is TGTGCCAGCAGCTTAGGGGCACTAGCGGGAGTTTACAATGAGCAGTTCTTC. Amino acids: CASSLGALAGVYNEQFF.

This clone has only one observation. The V call is TRBV2, the J call TRBJ2-1, with TRBD2 matching 9 bases. Germline loops: CDR1 SNHLY, CDR2 FYNNEI. Trimming removed 6 bases from V and 7 bases from J; junction bases left unmatched: 13. CDR3 length equals 16 residues. CDR3 sequence (DNA): TGTGCCAGCAGGGGCCCGGGGATAGCGGGAGTGAATGAGCAGTTCTTC. Its protein is CASRGPGIAGVNEQFF.

This chain uses TRBV19 with TRBJ2-1, with D perhaps TRBD1 (6 bases). V was cut by 3 bases and J by 3 bases, with 12 bases left in between. Germline-derived CDR1 and CDR2 are LNHDA and SQIVND (reference sequence). This CDR3 is 15 amino acids long. In nucleotides, the CDR3 is TGTGCCAGTAGTATCAGGGGTAGCCACTACAATGAGCAGTTCTTC. Its translation is CASSIRGSHYNEQFF.

The V and J genes are TRBV5-1 and TRBJ2-2; 9 bases are a match to TRBD1. Germline V gene lookup returns CDR1 SGHRS and CDR2 YFSETQ. The CDR3 is made up of 14 amino acids. V dropped 1 base and J dropped 7; count of bases not matched to a gene: 2. CDR3: CASSLTGGDGELFF. The CDR3 DNA is TGCGCCAGCAGCTTGACAGGGGGCGACGGGGAGCTGTTTTTT.

The gene calls are TRBV30 and TRBJ1-1; D remains unclear. Looked up from germline, CDR1 is GTSNPN and CDR2 is SVGIG (reference sequence). The ends were cut back, 0 bases at V and 8 bases at J, with 7 bases in the middle. This CDR3 spans 11 amino acids. In nucleotides, the CDR3 is TGTGCCTGGAGTGTAAACAGAGAAGCTTTCTTT. Protein: CAWSVNREAFF.

The chain joins TRBV4-1 to TRBJ2-3, with 7 bases fitting TRBD1. Germline V CDR1 and CDR2: MGHRA, YSYEKL. This CDR3 is built from 15 residues. J gave up 5 bases and V 0 bases, and 5 bases lay outside the gene matches. The chain's CDR3 is CASSQEQGLGDTQYF. For the CDR3, the DNA is TGCGCCAGCAGCCAAGAACAGGGGCTAGGAGATACGCAGTATTTT.